A single sample is the source of the 11 T cell receptor beta chains below, sequenced in a study of blood T cells in healthy people across ages. The use of a sample-barcoded 5' primer and a J-beta primer mix characterized a second PCR of about 7 to 12 cycles. TCRdb ran MiXCR on the 5' RACE reads and lists one entry per CDR3 protein. The table lists 540,000 or so distinct CDR3 sequences, 25% to 30% of them singletons. Input material: blood. These receptors originate from a woman between 65 and 79 years old in good health.

This clonotype was found a few times. The chain uses TRBV2 and TRBJ2-7; D is possibly TRBD2 (6 bases). Trimming took 2 bases from V and 6 from J, leaving 14 bases between them. From germline, CDR1 is SNHLY and CDR2 FYNNEI. This CDR3 comprises 14 residues. This chain's CDR3 is CASSESWGESEQYF. The DNA of the CDR3 is TGTGCCAGCAGTGAATCTTGGGGGGAGAGCGAGCAGTACTTC. The full variable domain, completed using reference TRBV2 and TRBJ2-7, is EPEVTQTPSHQVTQMGQEVILRCVPISNHLYFYWYRQILGQKVEFLVSFYNNEISEKSEIFDDQFSVERPDGSNFTLKIRSTKLEDSAMYFCASSESWGESEQYFGPGTRLTVT.

The gene calls are TRBV7-9 and TRBJ1-2; TRBD1 is a possible D gene (5 bases). The germline V and J ends were trimmed by 6 bases and 0 bases, with 11 bases remaining between them. CDR3 length: 14 residues. Germline CDR1 and CDR2: SEHNR and FQNEAQ (reference sequence). The CDR3 spells CASSGTQANYGYTF. In DNA, the CDR3 is TGTGCCAGCAGTGGGACGCAAGCTAACTATGGCTACACCTTC.

The chain uses TRBV20-1 and TRBJ2-6; D tentatively fits TRBD1 or TRBD2 (5 bases each). CDR3 length equals 14 residues. CDR1 is DFQATT and CDR2 is SNEGSKA in the germline V gene (reference sequence). V lost 4 bases and J 4 bases, leaving 11 bases between the germline ends. This CDR3 is CSANGGSGANVLTF. The CDR3, as DNA: TGCAGTGCTAATGGGGGTTCCGGGGCCAACGTCCTGACTTTC.

This clonotype was seen a handful of times. J is TRBJ1-3 and V is TRBV7-2; TRBD1 is a possible D gene (6 bases). V shed 4 bases and J shed 8 bases, with 15 bases lying between them. This CDR3 has 14 amino acids. Germline assignment: CDR1 SGHTA and CDR2 FQGNSA. The CDR3 DNA reads as TGTGCCAGCAGCTCCTCGGTTGGGGGCTACACCATATATTTT. Residues: CASSSSVGGYTIYF.

This sequence joins TRBV7-9 and TRBJ2-7; D is unresolved. The CDR3 is 11 residues long. V lost 3 bases and J 6 bases, leaving 6 bases between the germline ends. CDR1 is SEHNR, CDR2 FQNEAQ, per germline (reference sequence). CDR3: CASSFAAEQYF. As DNA, the CDR3 is TGTGCCAGCAGCTTCGCAGCCGAGCAGTACTTC.

There are a few counts of this clonotype. This chain connects TRBV28 to TRBJ2-1, with no clear D. This CDR3 comprises 14 residues. From germline, CDR1 is MDHEN and CDR2 SYDVKM. V gave up 11 bases and J gave up 4 bases, with 18 bases separating them. The CDR3 is CAGTILDGYNEQFF. CDR3 nucleotide sequence: TGTGCCGGCACCATCCTGGACGGATACAATGAGCAGTTCTTC.

This clonotype has just a few counts. This chain connects TRBV29-1 to TRBJ2-3; TRBD1 matches at 9 bases. Per germline, CDR1 SQVTM and CDR2 ANQGSEA. Trimming removed 3 bases from V and 2 bases from J; junction bases left unmatched: 12. This CDR3 comprises 17 residues. This chain's CDR3 is CSVEGQGRRAFTDTQYF. The DNA for the CDR3 is TGCAGCGTTGAGGGACAGGGTCGAAGGGCTTTCACAGATACGCAGTATTTT.

This clonotype has a handful of counts. The V and J genes are TRBV20-1 and TRBJ1-5; D call uncertain. The ends were cut back, 3 bases at V and 0 bases at J, with 6 bases in the middle. The CDR3 contains 13 residues. CDR1 and CDR2 from the germline V gene are DFQATT and SNEGSKA (reference sequence). The DNA for the CDR3 is TGCAGTGCTAGGATAAGTAGCAATCAGCCCCAGCATTTT. This codes for CSARISSNQPQHF.

A few counts support this clonotype. CDR3 region: CASSLRASGTGELFF. CDR3 bases: TGCGCCAGCAGCTTGAGGGCGTCGGGCACCGGGGAGCTGTTTTTT. V is TRBV5-1 and J is TRBJ2-2; D remains unclear. The V and J ends lost 1 base and 4 bases respectively, with 11 bases between them. Germline V gene lookup returns CDR1 SGHRS and CDR2 YFSETQ. This CDR3 region has 15 residues.

J is TRBJ1-1 and V is TRBV10-3; D possibly corresponds to TRBD1 (5 bases). Germline V gene lookup returns CDR1 ENHRY and CDR2 SYGVKD. V dropped 3 bases and J dropped 4 bases, with 9 bases sitting between them. The CDR3 loop spans 13 amino acids. CDR3 residues: CAISDRVGTEAFF. DNA for the CDR3: TGTGCCATCAGTGACAGGGTTGGCACTGAAGCTTTCTTT.

The chain recombines TRBV7-2 with TRBJ2-5, with D perhaps matching TRBD2 (7 bases). Germline V CDR1 and CDR2: SGHTA, FQGNSA. The CDR3 is 16 amino acids. V lost 1 base to trimming and J lost 2 bases, with 14 bases between them. In nucleotides, the CDR3 is TGTGCCAGCAGCTTAGATGGGGGGGGGCCTCAAGAGACCCAGTACTTC. It translates to CASSLDGGGPQETQYF.